This T cell receptor (beta chain) emerged from a study of cytomegalovirus exposure and HLA in healthy donors. Turning to this clone: What it binds is not known.

V lost 4 bases and J lost 4, with 22 bases in between. The CDR3 spans 17 residues. The germline gives CDR1 SGHAT, CDR2 FQNNGV. Whole-study findings and limits: With later analysis, a missense DCLRE1C variant became linked to TCR beta V- and J-gene trimming. Among TCR beta chains, those listed as cytomegalovirus-associated numbered around 160.

Primers: 60 Vbeta forward and 13 Jbeta reverse. TCRdb keeps only in-frame clones here, not all; method: immunoSEQ multiplex PCR. Of approximately 200,000 clones in the sample, 70% to 80% were seen once. This cohort consisted of healthy bone marrow donors. The genes are TRBV11-2 and TRBJ1-1; no definite D call. This sequence originates from a woman aged 30 to 39 in good health and CMV-seropositive. The source material was PBMCs. This chain's CDR3 is CASSSPLSSRGSTEAFF. CDR3 coding DNA: TGTGCCAGCAGCTCTCCCCTATCCAGCCGGGGTAGCACTGAAGCTTTCTTT.